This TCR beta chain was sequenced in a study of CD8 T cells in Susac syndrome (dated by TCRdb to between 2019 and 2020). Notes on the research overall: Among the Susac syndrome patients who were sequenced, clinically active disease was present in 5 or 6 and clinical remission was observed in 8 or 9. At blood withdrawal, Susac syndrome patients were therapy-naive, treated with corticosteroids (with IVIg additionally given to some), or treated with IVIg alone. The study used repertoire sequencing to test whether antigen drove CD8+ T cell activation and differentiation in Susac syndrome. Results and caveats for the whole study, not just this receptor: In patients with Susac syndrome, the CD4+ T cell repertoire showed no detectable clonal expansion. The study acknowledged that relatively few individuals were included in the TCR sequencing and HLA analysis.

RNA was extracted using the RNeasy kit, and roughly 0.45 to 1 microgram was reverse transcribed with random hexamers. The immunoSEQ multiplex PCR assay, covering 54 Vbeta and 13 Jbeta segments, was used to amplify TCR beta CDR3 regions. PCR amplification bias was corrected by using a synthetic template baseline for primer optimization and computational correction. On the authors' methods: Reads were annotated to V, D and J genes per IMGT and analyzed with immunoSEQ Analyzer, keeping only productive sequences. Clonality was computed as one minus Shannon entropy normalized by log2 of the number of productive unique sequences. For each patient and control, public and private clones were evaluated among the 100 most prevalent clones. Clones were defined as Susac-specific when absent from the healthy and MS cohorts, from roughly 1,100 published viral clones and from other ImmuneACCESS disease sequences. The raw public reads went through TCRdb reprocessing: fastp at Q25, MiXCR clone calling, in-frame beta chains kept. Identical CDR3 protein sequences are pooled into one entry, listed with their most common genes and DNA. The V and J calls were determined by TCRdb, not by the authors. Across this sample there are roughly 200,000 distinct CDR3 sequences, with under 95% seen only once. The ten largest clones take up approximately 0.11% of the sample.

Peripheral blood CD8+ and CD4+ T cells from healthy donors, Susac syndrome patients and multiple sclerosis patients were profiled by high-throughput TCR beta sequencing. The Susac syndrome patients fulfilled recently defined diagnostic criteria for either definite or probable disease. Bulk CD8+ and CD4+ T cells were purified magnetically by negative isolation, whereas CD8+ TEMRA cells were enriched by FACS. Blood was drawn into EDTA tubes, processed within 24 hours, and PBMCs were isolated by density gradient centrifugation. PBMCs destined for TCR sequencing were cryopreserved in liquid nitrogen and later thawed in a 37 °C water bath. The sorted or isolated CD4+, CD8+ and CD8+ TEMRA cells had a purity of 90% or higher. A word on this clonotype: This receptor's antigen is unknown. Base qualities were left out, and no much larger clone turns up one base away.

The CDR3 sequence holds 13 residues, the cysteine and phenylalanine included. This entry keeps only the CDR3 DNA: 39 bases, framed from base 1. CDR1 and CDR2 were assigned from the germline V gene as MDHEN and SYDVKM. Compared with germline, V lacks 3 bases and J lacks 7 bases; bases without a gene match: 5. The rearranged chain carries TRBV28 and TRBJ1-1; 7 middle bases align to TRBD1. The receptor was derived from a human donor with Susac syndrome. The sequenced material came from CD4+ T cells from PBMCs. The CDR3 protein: CASSLSDRFEAFF. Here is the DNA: TGTGCCAGCAGTTTGTCGGACAGGTTTGAAGCTTTCTTT. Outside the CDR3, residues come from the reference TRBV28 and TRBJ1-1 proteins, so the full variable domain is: DVKVTQSSRYLVKRTGEKVFLECVQDMDHENMFWYRQDPGLGLRLIYFSYDVKMKEKGDIPEGYSVSREKKERFSLILESASTNQTSMYLCASSLSDRFEAFFGQGTRLTVV.